The clone carrying this T cell receptor beta chain was counted between two and nine times. Germline trimming cut 0 bases from V and 0 bases from J; bases unmatched to any gene: 8. Germline CDR1 SGHRS, CDR2 YFSETQ. CDR3 length: 17 amino acids. TCRdb's table, derived via immunoSEQ multiplex PCR, lists solely in-frame clones and lacks some. The data show about 30,000 clones, with 89% seen just once and roughly 6.9% held by the top ten. This sample is part of a study of T cell changes during pregnancy in multiple sclerosis. The specimen comprised CD8+ T cells from peripheral blood mononuclear cells, sampled in the second trimester of pregnancy. The sequence came from a female donor with multiple sclerosis, enrolled in a pregnancy study. The chain employs TRBV5-1 and TRBJ2-7; TRBD1 agrees at 8 bases. As DNA, the CDR3 is TGCGCCAGCAGCTTGGTTGGGACAGGAACCTTCTCCTACGAGCAGTACTTC. This codes for CASSLVGTGTFSYEQYF. The full variable domain, rest sourced from reference TRBV5-1 and TRBJ2-7, is KAGVTQTPRYLIKTRGQQVTLSCSPISGHRSVSWYQQTPGQGLQFLFEYFSETQRNKGNFPGRFSGRQFSNSRSEMNVSTLELGDSALYLCASSLVGTGTFSYEQYFGPGTRLTVT.